Each of the 20 T cell receptor beta chains below was sequenced from the same sample in a study of blood T cell repertoires in COVID-19. This table comes from immunoSEQ multiplex PCR, and its TCRdb copy is limited to in-frame clones, with some not included. Of approximately 270,000 clones listed, 85% to 90% are singletons. What was sequenced was PBMCs or T cells enriched from blood (not recorded which). The receptors were sampled from a woman aged 25 to 39 with acute COVID-19.

The gene calls are TRBV7-3 and TRBJ2-7; 8 bases match TRBD1. The J segment lost 3 bases and the V segment lost 6 bases, leaving 4 bases of the junction unmatched. The V gene's germline CDR1 is SGHTA and CDR2 FQGTGA. The CDR3 totals 13 residues. DNA of the CDR3: TGTGCCAGCAGTCCGGGACAGGACTACGAGCAGTACTTC. This translates into CASSPGQDYEQYF. Full variable domain (outside the CDR3, taken from reference TRBV7-3 and TRBJ2-7): GAGVSQTPSNKVTEKGKYVELRCDPISGHTALYWYRQSLGQGPEFLIYFQGTGAADDSGLPNDRFFAVRPEGSVSTLKIQRTERGDSAVYLCASSPGQDYEQYFGPGTRLTVT.

The chain has TRBV27 and TRBJ2-1; weak D call: TRBD2 (7 bases). V was clipped by 7 bases and J by 2 bases, with 18 bases between them. This CDR3 spans 16 amino acids. Germline loops: CDR1 MNHEY, CDR2 SMNVEV (reference sequence). The CDR3 coding sequence is TGTGCCAGCACCAGGGGTGGGAGGGCCCCCTACAATGAGCAGTTCTTC. Translated, it gives CASTRGGRAPYNEQFF.

This clone was seen only once. This chain links TRBV7-7 with TRBJ2-5; no clear D. The CDR3 extends over 13 amino acids. V was trimmed by 4 bases and J by 4 bases, leaving 10 bases between them. In germline, CDR1 is SSHAT, CDR2 FNYEAQ (reference sequence). The CDR3 spells CASSYRLRETQYF. The CDR3 coding sequence is TGTGCCAGCAGCTACCGGTTGAGAGAGACCCAGTACTTC.

The genes are TRBV29-1 and TRBJ2-2; 12 bases match TRBD2. V dropped 4 bases and J dropped 0; count of bases not matched to a gene: 3. Germline CDR1 SQVTM, CDR2 ANQGSEA. This CDR3 has 16 residues. CDR3 coding DNA: TGCAGCGTTGGACTAGCGGGAGCCACGAACACCGGGGAGCTGTTTTTT. It specifies CSVGLAGATNTGELFF.

This sequence joins TRBV6-6 and TRBJ2-7; D not resolved. V was cut by 2 bases and J by 12 bases, with 14 bases left in between. Germline V gene lookup returns CDR1 MNHNY and CDR2 SVGAGI (reference sequence). The CDR3 contains 12 residues. CDR3 sequence: CASSYAIERLYF. In DNA form, the CDR3 reads TGTGCCAGCAGTTACGCGATCGAAAGACTGTACTTC.

J is TRBJ1-2 and V is TRBV4-1; 8 bases agree with TRBD1. The germline CDR1 and CDR2 sequences are MGHRA and YSYEKL. Losses at the gene ends were 1 base for V and 4 bases for J; bases not matched to a gene: 5. The CDR3 extends over 15 amino acids. CDR3 nucleotide sequence: TGCGCCAGCAGCCAAGGGACAGGGTCGGTCTATGGCTACACCTTC. This encodes CASSQGTGSVYGYTF.

About this clone: Mismatch with germline at one junction end may stem from a read error. V usage is TRBV5-5 and J usage is TRBJ2-7, with D tentatively TRBD2 (6 bases). There are 15 residues in the CDR3. The germline gives CDR1 SGHKS, CDR2 YYEKEE (reference sequence). CDR3 in DNA: TGTGCCAGCAGCCGGGATTGGGGGACTTCCTCCGAGCAGTACTTC. Translation: CASSRDWGTSSEQYF. The full variable domain, completed using reference TRBV5-5 and TRBJ2-7, is DAGVTQSPTHLIKTRGQQVTLRCSPISGHKSVSWYQQVLGQGPQFIFQYYEKEERGRGNFPDRFSARQFPNYSSELNVNALLLGDSALYLCASSRDWGTSSEQYFGPGTRLTVT.

CDR3 in amino acids: CASSTTQTMDTEQFF. DNA for the CDR3: TGTGCCAGCAGCACAACCCAAACTATGGATACTGAGCAGTTCTTC. The chain recombines TRBV7-8 with TRBJ2-1; no firm D call. The CDR3 is made up of 15 amino acids. Germline V gene data show CDR1 as SGHVS and CDR2 as FQNEAQ. V gave up 5 bases and J gave up 9 bases, with 20 bases separating them.

The V gene is TRBV19, the J gene TRBJ2-6, with 9 positions matching TRBD1. The J segment lost 2 bases and the V segment lost 6 bases, leaving 8 bases of the junction unmatched. Germline V gives CDR1 LNHDA, CDR2 SQIVND (reference sequence). The CDR3 contains 17 residues. CDR3: CASRTGQGFTGANVLTF. CDR3 in DNA: TGTGCCAGTAGGACGGGACAGGGATTCACTGGGGCCAACGTCCTGACTTTC.

This clone appeared once. J is TRBJ2-1 and V is TRBV21-1; the DNA was not used to check the table's D call, TRBD2. TRBV21-1 is recorded as a pseudogene. The CDR3 covers 19 residues. The CDR3 nucleotides read TGTGCCAGCAGCAATGGTGGCGGGAGGGCCGGATCGAGCTACAATGAGCAGTTCTTC. It encodes CASSNGGGRAGSSYNEQFF.

V usage is TRBV27 and J usage is TRBJ1-1, with 7 positions matching TRBD1. V gave up 5 bases and J gave up 8 bases; unmatched junction bases: 11. Germline-derived CDR1 and CDR2 are MNHEY and SMNVEV (reference sequence). This CDR3 has 14 amino acids. CDR3 nucleotides: TGTGCCAGCAGTACCCAAATTTCGGACAGGGAAGCTTTCTTT. Protein product: CASSTQISDREAFF.

This clone was seen a single time. The rearrangement uses TRBV28 and TRBJ1-6, with D possibly being TRBD1 (6 bases). Germline V gene lookup returns CDR1 MDHEN and CDR2 SYDVKM. Trimming stripped 7 bases from V and 13 bases from J, with 20 bases between. There are 14 residues in the CDR3. The CDR3 coding sequence is TGTGCCAGCACCATGGACAGAACGGTAGCGCCCCTCCACTTT. Amino acids: CASTMDRTVAPLHF.

The CDR3 coding sequence is TGTGCCAGCAGTGCAAGACGGACAGGGGATCTAGCCAAAAACATTCAGTACTTC. It specifies CASSARRTGDLAKNIQYF. V gene TRBV2 combines with J gene TRBJ2-4, with TRBD1 matching over 9 bases. Looked up from germline, CDR1 is SNHLY and CDR2 is FYNNEI. CDR3 length: 18 residues. J gave up 0 bases and V 4 bases, and 10 bases lay outside the gene matches.

The chain is built from TRBV19 and TRBJ1-1; TRBD1 might be the D (6 bases). The length of the CDR3 is 15 residues. Trimming took off 3 bases at V and 1 base at J, with 12 bases between the two ends. Germline V CDR1 and CDR2: LNHDA, SQIVND (reference sequence). CDR3 nucleotide sequence: TGTGCCAGTAGTATTTCAGGGGTCTGGAACACTGAAGCTTTCTTT. It specifies CASSISGVWNTEAFF.

This sequence joins TRBV9 and TRBJ2-1, with D maybe TRBD2 (5 bases). Per the germline V gene, CDR1 is SGDLS and CDR2 is YYNGEE. The CDR3 spans 15 residues. The germline V and J ends were trimmed by 3 bases and 3 bases, with 13 bases remaining between them. CDR3 DNA sequence: TGTGCCAGCAGCGACCCCCGGGGAGACTACAATGAGCAGTTCTTC. Translation gives CASSDPRGDYNEQFF.

The genes are TRBV29-1 and TRBJ2-3; TRBD2 matches 8 bases. Germline assignment: CDR1 SQVTM and CDR2 ANQGSEA. There are 14 residues in the CDR3. Trimming took 1 base from V and 3 from J; bases not matched to a gene: 3. The CDR3 spells CSVEGAGGTDTQYF. CDR3 coding DNA: TGCAGCGTTGAAGGGGCGGGAGGTACAGATACGCAGTATTTT.

This CDR3 is CASGLVLADIYSYNEQFF. The CDR3 DNA is TGTGCTAGTGGTTTGGTACTGGCTGACATTTACTCCTACAATGAGCAGTTCTTC. The rearrangement links TRBV12-5 to TRBJ2-1; D unresolved. V was shortened by 0 bases and J by 0 bases, with 15 bases between the two germline ends. Per germline, CDR1 LGHNT and CDR2 FRNRAP. The CDR3 length is 18 residues.

The V and J genes are TRBV27 and TRBJ1-5; D unclear. Germline V gene lookup returns CDR1 MNHEY and CDR2 SMNVEV (reference sequence). The germline V and J ends were trimmed by 3 bases and 5 bases, with 8 bases remaining between them. The CDR3 loop spans 13 amino acids. As DNA, the CDR3 is TGTGCCAGCAGTTTTAATGTGTATCAGCCCCAGCATTTT. Protein sequence: CASSFNVYQPQHF.

The J gene is TRBJ1-2, the V gene TRBV24-1, with D possibly TRBD1 on 6 matching bases. V shed 11 bases and J shed 5 bases, with 14 bases lying between them. The germline gives CDR1 KGHDR, CDR2 SFDVKD. The CDR3 consists of 12 residues. The CDR3, as DNA: TGTGCCATCGGGGGGCCCGAGTATGGCTACACCTTC. Translating it yields CAIGGPEYGYTF.

The chain links TRBV2 to TRBJ2-3, with 8 bases that match TRBD2. V lost 3 bases and J lost 2; bases outside the gene matches: 7. Looked up from germline, CDR1 is SNHLY and CDR2 is FYNNEI. CDR3 length: 16 amino acids. The CDR3 loop reads CASSDPRGGDTDTQYF. DNA of the CDR3: TGTGCCAGCAGTGACCCCCGGGGGGGAGACACAGATACGCAGTATTTT.